Listed here is a single TCR beta chain. This specimen belongs to a study of control samples from healthy donors and cancer patients. Only in-frame clones appear in the TCRdb table, and some are missing; sequencing was by immunoSEQ multiplex PCR. The sample shows 54,000 or so clones, 85% to 95% of them seen only once. The material sequenced was blood. This receptor was obtained from a man aged 25-45 years in good health.

DNA for the CDR3: TGTGCCAGTACCTCAAGTCGCGGGAGGGCCCACAATGAGCAGTTCTTC. Amino acid sequence: CASTSSRGRAHNEQFF. The chain couples TRBV19 to TRBJ2-1; TRBD2 matches 9 bases. In germline, CDR1 is LNHDA, CDR2 SQIVND (reference sequence). V trimming: 7 bases; J trimming: 5 bases; junction bases outside the gene matches: 12. The CDR3 runs 16 residues.